This T cell receptor beta chain was sequenced during a study of spatial heterogeneity in lung cancer. Study at large: Mean representation of each unique TCR and UMI combination in the raw reads exceeded 8.5 occurrences. General study results and limits: For expanded intratumoral alpha and beta TCRs, counts tracked tumor mutation counts.

Each TCR cDNA molecule carried a unique molecular identifier. TCRdb reprocessed the 5' RACE reads via MiXCR and lists one record per CDR3 protein. Of 10,000 or so distinct CDR3 sequences listed, about 8.1% are singletons. This clonotype showed up many times. Its specificity is unknown. Time point denoted: sample taken at primary tumor resection. In each case, whole RNA from tumor, nontumor lung or frozen PBMC was sequenced unsorted. Trimming left V 4 bases short and J 6 bases short, with 11 bases between. CDR3 length: 13 amino acids. Germline V gene data show CDR1 as ENHRY and CDR2 as SYGVKD. The specimen comprised lung tumor tissue, sampled at surgery. The chain carries TRBV10-3 and TRBJ2-3; D unresolved. The sequence derives from a male donor with early-stage non-small cell lung cancer. The CDR3 region has the DNA TGTGCCATCAGTGCGCAAGTCGGGGATACGCAGTATTTT. Translating gives CAISAQVGDTQYF.